This entry features one T cell receptor beta chain sequence. This sample was included in a study of cytomegalovirus exposure and HLA in healthy donors. The study ran its PCR with 60 Vbeta and 13 Jbeta primers. Measured with immunoSEQ multiplex PCR; TCRdb has only the in-frame clones, and not every one. This sample contains around 200,000 clones. CDR3 length: 13 residues. The germline V gene has CDR1 LNHNV and CDR2 YYDKDF (reference sequence). V dropped 6 bases and J dropped 1 base, with 10 bases sitting between them. The sequenced material came from PBMCs. V and J are TRBV15 and TRBJ2-7; D may be TRBD1 (6 bases). The source is a woman younger than 30 in good health and CMV-seropositive. The DNA for the CDR3 is TGTGCCACCAGGCCGACAGGTTCCTACGAGCAGTACTTC. Its protein is CATRPTGSYEQYF.